The T cell receptor (beta chain) under discussion was sequenced for a study of cytomegalovirus exposure and HLA in healthy donors. Findings and caveats of the study: Accounts indicate the classifier identified cytomegalovirus status with strong specificity and sensitivity.

CDR1 and CDR2 (germline): MNHEY, SVGAGI. V dropped 5 bases and J dropped 9 bases, with 19 bases sitting between them. CDR3 length equals 14 residues. For this clone: Its target is unknown.

Repertoires were generated with immunoSEQ multiplex PCR, while TCRdb's copy carries only in-frame clones and drops some. The sample holds about 300,000 clones; around nine tenths are singletons and the top ten take approximately 0.94%. This chain uses TRBV6-5 with TRBJ2-5, with D possibly being TRBD2 (8 bases). The sequenced sample consisted of PBMCs. The receptor comes from a woman under 30 in good health and CMV-seronegative. CDR3 sequence (DNA): TGTGCCAGCAGTCTTACAGGGGACGGGAGGGCCCAGTACTTC. It encodes CASSLTGDGRAQYF.